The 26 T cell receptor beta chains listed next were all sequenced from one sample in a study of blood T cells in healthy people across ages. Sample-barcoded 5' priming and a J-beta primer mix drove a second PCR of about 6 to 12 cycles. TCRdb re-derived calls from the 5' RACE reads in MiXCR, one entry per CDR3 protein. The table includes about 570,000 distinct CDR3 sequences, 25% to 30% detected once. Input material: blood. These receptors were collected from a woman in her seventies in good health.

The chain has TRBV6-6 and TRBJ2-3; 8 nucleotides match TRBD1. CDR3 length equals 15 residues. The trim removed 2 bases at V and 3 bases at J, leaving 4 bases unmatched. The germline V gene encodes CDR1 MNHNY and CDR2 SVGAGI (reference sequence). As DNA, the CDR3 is TGTGCCAGCAGTTACGGGACAGGTCGGACAGATACGCAGTATTTT. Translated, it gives CASSYGTGRTDTQYF.

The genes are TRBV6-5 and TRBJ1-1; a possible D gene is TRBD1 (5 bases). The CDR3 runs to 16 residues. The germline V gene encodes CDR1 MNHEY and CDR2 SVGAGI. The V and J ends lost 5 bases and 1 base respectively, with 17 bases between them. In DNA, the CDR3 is TGTGCCAGCAGTCTCAGGCCAGCTGGGGGGAACACTGAAGCTTTCTTT. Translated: CASSLRPAGGNTEAFF.

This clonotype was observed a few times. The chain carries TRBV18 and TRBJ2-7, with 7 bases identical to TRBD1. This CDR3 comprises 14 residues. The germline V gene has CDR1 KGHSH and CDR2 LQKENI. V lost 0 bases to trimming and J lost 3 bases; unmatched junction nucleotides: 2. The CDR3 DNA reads TGTGCCAGCTCACCACCGGGACAGATCTACGAGCAGTACTTC. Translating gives CASSPPGQIYEQYF.

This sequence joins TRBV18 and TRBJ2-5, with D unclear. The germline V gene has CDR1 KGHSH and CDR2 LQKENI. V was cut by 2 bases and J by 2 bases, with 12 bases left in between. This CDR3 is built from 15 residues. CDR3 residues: CASSPYSYNQETQYF. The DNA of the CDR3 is TGTGCCAGCTCACCATACAGTTACAATCAAGAGACCCAGTACTTC.

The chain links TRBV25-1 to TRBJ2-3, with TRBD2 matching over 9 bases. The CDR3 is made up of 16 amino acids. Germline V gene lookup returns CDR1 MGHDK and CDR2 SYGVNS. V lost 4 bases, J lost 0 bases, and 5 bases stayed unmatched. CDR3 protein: CASSVGAGGSTDTQYF. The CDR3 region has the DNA TGTGCCAGCAGTGTGGGAGCGGGGGGAAGCACAGATACGCAGTATTTT.

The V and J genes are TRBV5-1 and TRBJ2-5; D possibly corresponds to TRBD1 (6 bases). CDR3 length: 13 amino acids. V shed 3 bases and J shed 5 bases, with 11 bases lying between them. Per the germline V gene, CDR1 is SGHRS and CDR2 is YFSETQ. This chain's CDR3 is CASSSSQGETQYF. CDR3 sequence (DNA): TGCGCCAGCAGCTCGTCCCAGGGGGAGACCCAGTACTTC.

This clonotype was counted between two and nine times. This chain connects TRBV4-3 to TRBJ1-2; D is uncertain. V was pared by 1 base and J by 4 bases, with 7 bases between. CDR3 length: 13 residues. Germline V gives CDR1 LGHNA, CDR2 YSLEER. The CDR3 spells CASSQGRSYGYTF. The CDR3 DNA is TGCGCCAGCAGCCAAGGACGGAGCTATGGCTACACCTTC.

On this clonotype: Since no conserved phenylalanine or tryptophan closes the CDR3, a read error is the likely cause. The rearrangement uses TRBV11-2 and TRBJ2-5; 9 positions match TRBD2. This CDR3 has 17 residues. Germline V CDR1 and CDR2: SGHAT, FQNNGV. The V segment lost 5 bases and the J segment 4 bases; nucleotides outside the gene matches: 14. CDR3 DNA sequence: TGTGCCAGCAGCGCGGGGGGGCCAACCCTTCGTGCAGAGACCCAGTACCTC. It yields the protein CASSAGGPTLRAETQYL.

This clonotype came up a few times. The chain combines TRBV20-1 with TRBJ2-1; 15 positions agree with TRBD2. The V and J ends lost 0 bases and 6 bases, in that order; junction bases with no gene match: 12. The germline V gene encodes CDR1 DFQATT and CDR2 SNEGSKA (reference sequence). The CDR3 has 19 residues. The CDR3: CSARDRGTSGGTRLNEQFF. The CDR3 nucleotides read TGCAGTGCTAGAGATAGAGGGACTAGCGGGGGGACCCGACTCAATGAGCAGTTCTTC.

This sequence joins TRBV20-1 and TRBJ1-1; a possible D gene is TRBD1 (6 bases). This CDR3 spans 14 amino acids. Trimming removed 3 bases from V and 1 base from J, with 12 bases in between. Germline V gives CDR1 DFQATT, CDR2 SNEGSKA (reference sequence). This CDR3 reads CSASSYRANTEAFF. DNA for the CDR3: TGCAGTGCTAGCAGTTACAGGGCGAACACTGAAGCTTTCTTT.

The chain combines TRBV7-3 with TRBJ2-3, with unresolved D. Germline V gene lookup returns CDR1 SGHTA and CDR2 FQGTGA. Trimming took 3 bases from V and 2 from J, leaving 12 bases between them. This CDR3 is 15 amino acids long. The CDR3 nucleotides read TGTGCCAGCAGCTTCGCGGACGGAGACACAGATACGCAGTATTTT. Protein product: CASSFADGDTDTQYF.

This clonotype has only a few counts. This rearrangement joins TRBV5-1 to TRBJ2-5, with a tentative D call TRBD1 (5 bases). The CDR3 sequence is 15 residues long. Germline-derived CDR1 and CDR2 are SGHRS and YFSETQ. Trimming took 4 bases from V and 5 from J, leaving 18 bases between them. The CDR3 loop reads CASSEQARREETQYF. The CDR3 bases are TGCGCCAGCAGCGAACAGGCGAGGAGAGAGGAGACCCAGTACTTC.

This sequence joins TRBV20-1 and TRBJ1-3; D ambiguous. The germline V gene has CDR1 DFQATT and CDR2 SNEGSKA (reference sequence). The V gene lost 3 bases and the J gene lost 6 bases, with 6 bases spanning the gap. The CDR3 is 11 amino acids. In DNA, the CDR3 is TGCAGTGCTAGCACGCAAAACACCATATATTTT. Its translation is CSASTQNTIYF.

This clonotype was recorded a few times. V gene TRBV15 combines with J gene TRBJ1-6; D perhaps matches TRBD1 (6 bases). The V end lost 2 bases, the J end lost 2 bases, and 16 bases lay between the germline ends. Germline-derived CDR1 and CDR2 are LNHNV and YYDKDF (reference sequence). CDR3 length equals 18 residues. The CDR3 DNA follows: TGTGCCACCAGCAGAATCGACAGGTCGGACCCCTATAATTCACCCCTCCACTTT. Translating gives CATSRIDRSDPYNSPLHF.

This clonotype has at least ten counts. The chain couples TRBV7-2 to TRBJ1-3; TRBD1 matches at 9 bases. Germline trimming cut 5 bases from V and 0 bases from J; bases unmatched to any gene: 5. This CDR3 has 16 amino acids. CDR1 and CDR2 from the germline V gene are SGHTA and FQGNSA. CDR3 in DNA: TGTGCCAGCAGCACCGGGACAGGGACCTCTGGAAACACCATATATTTT. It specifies CASSTGTGTSGNTIYF.

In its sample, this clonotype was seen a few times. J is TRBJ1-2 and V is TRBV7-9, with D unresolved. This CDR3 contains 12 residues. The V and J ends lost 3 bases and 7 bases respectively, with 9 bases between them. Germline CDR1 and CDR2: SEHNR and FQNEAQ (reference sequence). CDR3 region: CASSFQAGGYTF. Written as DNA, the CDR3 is TGTGCCAGCAGCTTCCAGGCGGGTGGCTACACCTTC.

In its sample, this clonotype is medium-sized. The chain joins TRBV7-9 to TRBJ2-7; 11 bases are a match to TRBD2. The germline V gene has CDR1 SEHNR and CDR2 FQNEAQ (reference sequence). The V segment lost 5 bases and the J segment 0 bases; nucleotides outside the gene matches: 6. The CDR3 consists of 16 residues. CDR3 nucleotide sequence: TGTGCCAGCAGCCCCGCACTAGCGGGGGTCTCCTACGAGCAGTACTTC. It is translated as CASSPALAGVSYEQYF.

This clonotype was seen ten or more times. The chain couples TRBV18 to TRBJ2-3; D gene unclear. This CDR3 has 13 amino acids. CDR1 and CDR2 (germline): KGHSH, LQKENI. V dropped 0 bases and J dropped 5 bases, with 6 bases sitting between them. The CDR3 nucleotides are TGTGCCAGCTCACCACCTGGTCAAGATACGCAGTATTTT. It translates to CASSPPGQDTQYF.

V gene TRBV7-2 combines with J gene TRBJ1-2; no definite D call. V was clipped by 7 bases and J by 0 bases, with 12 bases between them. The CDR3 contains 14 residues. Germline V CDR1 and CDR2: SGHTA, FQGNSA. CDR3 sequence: CASKISATNYGYTF. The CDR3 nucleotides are TGTGCCAGCAAGATAAGCGCAACTAACTATGGCTACACCTTC. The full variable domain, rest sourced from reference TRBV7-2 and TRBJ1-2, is GAGVSQSPSNKVTEKGKDVELRCDPISGHTALYWYRQSLGQGLEFLIYFQGNSAPDKSGLPSDRFSAERTGGSVSTLTIQRTQQEDSAVYLCASKISATNYGYTFGSGTRLTVV.

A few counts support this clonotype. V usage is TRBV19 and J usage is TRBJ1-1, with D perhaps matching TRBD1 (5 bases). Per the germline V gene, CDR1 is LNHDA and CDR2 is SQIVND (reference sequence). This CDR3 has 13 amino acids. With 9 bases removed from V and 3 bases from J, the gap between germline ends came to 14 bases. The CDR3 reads CASEGIADTEAFF. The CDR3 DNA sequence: TGTGCCAGCGAGGGGATTGCGGACACTGAAGCTTTCTTT.

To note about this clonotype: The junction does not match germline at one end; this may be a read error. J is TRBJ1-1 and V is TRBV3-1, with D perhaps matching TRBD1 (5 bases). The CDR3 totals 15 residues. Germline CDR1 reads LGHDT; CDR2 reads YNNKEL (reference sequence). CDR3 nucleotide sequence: TGTGCCAGCAACCAAAACACGGGGCAGGGCACTGAAGCTTTCTTT. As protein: CASNQNTGQGTEAFF.

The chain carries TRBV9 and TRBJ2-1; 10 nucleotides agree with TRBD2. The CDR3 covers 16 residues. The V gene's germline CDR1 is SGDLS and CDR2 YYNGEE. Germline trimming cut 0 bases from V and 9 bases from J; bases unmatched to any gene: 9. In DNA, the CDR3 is TGTGCCAGCAGCGTAGATCAGCGGGGGGGCCGTGGTGAGCAGTTCTTC. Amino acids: CASSVDQRGGRGEQFF.

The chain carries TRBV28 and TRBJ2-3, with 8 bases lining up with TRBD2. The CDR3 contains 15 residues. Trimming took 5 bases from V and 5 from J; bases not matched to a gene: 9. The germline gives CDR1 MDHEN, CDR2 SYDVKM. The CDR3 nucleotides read TGTGCCAGCAGTCACCCAGCGGGAGTAATAGATACGCAGTATTTT. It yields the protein CASSHPAGVIDTQYF.

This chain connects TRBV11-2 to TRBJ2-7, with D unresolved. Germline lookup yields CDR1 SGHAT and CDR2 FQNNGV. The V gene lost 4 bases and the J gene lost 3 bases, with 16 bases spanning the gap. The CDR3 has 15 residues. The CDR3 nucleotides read TGTGCCAGCAGCTCCAGGATCGGAAGGGACTACGAGCAGTACTTC. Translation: CASSSRIGRDYEQYF. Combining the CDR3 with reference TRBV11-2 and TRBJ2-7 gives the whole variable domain EAGVAQSPRYKIIEKRQSVAFWCNPISGHATLYWYQQILGQGPKLLIQFQNNGVVDDSQLPKDRFSAERLKGVDSTLKIQPAKLEDSAVYLCASSSRIGRDYEQYFGPGTRLTVT.

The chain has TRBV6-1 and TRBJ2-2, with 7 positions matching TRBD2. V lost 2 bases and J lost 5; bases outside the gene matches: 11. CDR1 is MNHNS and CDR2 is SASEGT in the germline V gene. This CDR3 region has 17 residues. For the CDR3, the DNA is TGTGCCAGCAGTGAAAACCTCGTTGGGACTATGACCGGGGAGCTGTTTTTT. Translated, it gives CASSENLVGTMTGELFF.

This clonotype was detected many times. The CDR3 spells CSVEPTHQPKYGYTF. The CDR3 DNA is TGCAGCGTTGAACCGACTCACCAACCGAAATATGGCTACACCTTC. The chain couples TRBV29-1 to TRBJ1-2; no firm D call. The CDR3 length is 15 residues. V was clipped by 2 bases and J by 5 bases, with 18 bases between them. Germline assignment: CDR1 SQVTM and CDR2 ANQGSEA.